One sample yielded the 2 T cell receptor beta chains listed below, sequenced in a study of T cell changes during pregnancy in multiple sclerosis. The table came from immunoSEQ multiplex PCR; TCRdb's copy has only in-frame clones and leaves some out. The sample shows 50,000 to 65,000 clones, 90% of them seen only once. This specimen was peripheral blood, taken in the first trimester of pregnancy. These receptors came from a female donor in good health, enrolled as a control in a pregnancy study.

CDR3 sequence (DNA): TGTGCCAGTAGTATCGGGCAGGGGAGCAATCAGCCCCAGCATTTT. It codes for CASSIGQGSNQPQHF. V is TRBV19 and J is TRBJ1-5; perhaps TRBD1 as D (6 bases). Looked up from germline, CDR1 is LNHDA and CDR2 is SQIVND (reference sequence). V shed 3 bases and J shed 1 base, with 10 bases lying between them. The CDR3 runs 15 residues.

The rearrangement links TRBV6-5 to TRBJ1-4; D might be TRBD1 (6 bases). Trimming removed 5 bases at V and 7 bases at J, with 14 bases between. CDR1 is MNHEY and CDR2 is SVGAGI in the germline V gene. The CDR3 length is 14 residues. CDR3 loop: CASSGGAVSEKLFF. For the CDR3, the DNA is TGTGCCAGCAGTGGGGGGGCAGTGAGTGAAAAACTGTTTTTT.